The 12 T cell receptor beta chains given below trace back to one sample, sequenced in a study of cytomegalovirus exposure and HLA in healthy donors. Vbeta (60) and Jbeta (13) primers were used in the PCR. Sequenced by immunoSEQ multiplex PCR; TCRdb stores in-frame clones only, minus some. The sample shows some 200,000 clones, approximately 83% of them seen only once. Sequencing was done on a sample of PBMCs. The source is a boy aged 2 to 9 in good health and CMV-seronegative.

This clone was picked up a small number of times. The CDR3 loop is CASSHLTGSSNTEAFF. The CDR3 region has the DNA TGTGCCAGCAGCCATCTCACAGGGTCTAGTAACACTGAAGCTTTCTTT. The chain links TRBV4-2 to TRBJ1-1; perhaps TRBD1 as D (6 bases). The germline CDR1 and CDR2 sequences are LGHNA and YNFKEQ. V dropped 3 bases and J dropped 2 bases, with 16 bases sitting between them. The CDR3 sequence is 16 residues long.

The chain joins TRBV19 to TRBJ2-7, with a possible D match to TRBD2 (5 bases). Germline assignment: CDR1 LNHDA and CDR2 SQIVND (reference sequence). This CDR3 has 13 residues. The V end lost 6 bases, the J end lost 6 bases, and 15 bases lay between the germline ends. CDR3 residues: CASSTEGTREQYF. The CDR3 bases are TGTGCCAGTAGCACTGAGGGTACTCGCGAGCAGTACTTC.

The chain joins TRBV14 to TRBJ2-3; 7 bases fit TRBD2. The CDR3 totals 15 residues. The germline V gene has CDR1 SGHDN and CDR2 FVKESK. V was pared by 5 bases and J by 0 bases, with 5 bases of the junction left unmatched. The CDR3 DNA reads TGTGCCAGCAGCAATAGCGGGCGTAGCACAGATACGCAGTATTTT. This sequence encodes CASSNSGRSTDTQYF.

The V gene is TRBV6-6, the J gene TRBJ1-1, with D possibly matching TRBD1 (6 bases). The germline gives CDR1 MNHNY, CDR2 SVGAGI (reference sequence). V was trimmed by 5 bases and J by 1 base, leaving 8 bases between them. This CDR3 has 13 amino acids. In nucleotides, the CDR3 is TGTGCCAGCAGTCTACAGGGGAACACTGAAGCTTTCTTT. Amino acid sequence: CASSLQGNTEAFF.

The V and J genes are TRBV9 and TRBJ2-1, with TRBD2 as a possible D gene (6 bases). This CDR3 has 14 amino acids. CDR1 is SGDLS and CDR2 is YYNGEE in the germline V gene. The V end lost 0 bases, the J end lost 5 bases, and 9 bases lay between the germline ends. The CDR3 nucleotides are TGTGCCAGCAGCGTAGTGGCTAGCGACAATGAGCAGTTCTTC. As protein: CASSVVASDNEQFF.

The V and J genes are TRBV10-1 and TRBJ2-4; maybe TRBD1 (6 bases). Per the germline V gene, CDR1 is WNHNN and CDR2 is SYGVQD (reference sequence). The CDR3 runs to 20 residues. The germline V and J ends were trimmed by 4 bases and 0 bases, with 25 bases remaining between them. The CDR3 region has the DNA TGCGCCAGCAGTGTCACAGGGAATTTCGTCGGGGCATTAGCCAAAAACATTCAGTACTTC. Translated: CASSVTGNFVGALAKNIQYF.

Points on this clone: The junction does not match germline at one end; this may be a read error. The chain has TRBV7-9 and TRBJ1-2; D possibly corresponds to TRBD1 (5 bases). The CDR3 is 17 amino acids. Germline CDR1 reads SEHNR; CDR2 reads FQNEAQ (reference sequence). The CDR3 spells CSSSLAVSQDISYGYTF. The CDR3 DNA follows: TGTTCCAGCAGCTTAGCGGTGTCCCAGGACATATCCTATGGCTACACCTTC.

The chain joins TRBV7-8 to TRBJ2-2; 10 bases match TRBD1. CDR1 and CDR2 (germline): SGHVS, FQNEAQ. The CDR3 has 18 residues. The ends lost 5 bases at V and 2 bases at J; junction bases unmatched: 11. CDR3: CASSTGTGVVGNTGELFF. The CDR3, as DNA: TGTGCCAGCAGCACCGGGACAGGGGTGGTTGGAAACACCGGGGAGCTGTTTTTT.

The chain carries TRBV6-5 and TRBJ2-7; tentatively, D is TRBD2 (7 bases). V lost 6 bases and J 3 bases, leaving 12 bases between the germline ends. CDR1 and CDR2 (germline): MNHEY, SVGAGI. The CDR3 covers 13 residues. The CDR3 loop reads CASSGGLGYEQYF. CDR3 nucleotide sequence: TGTGCCAGCAGCGGGGGGCTGGGCTACGAGCAGTACTTC.

This clone has only one observation. The chain carries TRBV12-5 and TRBJ2-7; 12 bases agree with TRBD2. In germline, CDR1 is LGHNT, CDR2 FRNRAP. The CDR3 loop spans 19 amino acids. The V segment lost 2 bases and the J segment 4 bases; nucleotides outside the gene matches: 15. CDR3 nucleotides: TGTGCTAGTGGTTTGCCCCCCACAGGACTAGCGGGATTCGAGTACGAGCAGTACTTC. Translation gives CASGLPPTGLAGFEYEQYF.

The rearrangement uses TRBV6-1 and TRBJ1-1; 7 nucleotides agree with TRBD1. V dropped 3 bases and J dropped 1; count of bases not matched to a gene: 5. The CDR3 has 15 residues. Germline V lookup: CDR1 MNHNS, CDR2 SASEGT. CDR3 DNA sequence: TGTGCCAGCAGTGACACCGGGACAGAGAACACTGAAGCTTTCTTT. Translated, it gives CASSDTGTENTEAFF.

V and J are TRBV7-8 and TRBJ2-3; TRBD2 matches at 8 bases. J was trimmed by 2 bases and V by 6 bases; bases with no gene match: 7. Germline CDR1 reads SGHVS; CDR2 reads FQNEAQ. The CDR3 contains 15 residues. DNA for the CDR3: TGTGCCAGCAGGCGGGGGGCCGGTGTCACAGATACGCAGTATTTT. Its translation: CASRRGAGVTDTQYF.